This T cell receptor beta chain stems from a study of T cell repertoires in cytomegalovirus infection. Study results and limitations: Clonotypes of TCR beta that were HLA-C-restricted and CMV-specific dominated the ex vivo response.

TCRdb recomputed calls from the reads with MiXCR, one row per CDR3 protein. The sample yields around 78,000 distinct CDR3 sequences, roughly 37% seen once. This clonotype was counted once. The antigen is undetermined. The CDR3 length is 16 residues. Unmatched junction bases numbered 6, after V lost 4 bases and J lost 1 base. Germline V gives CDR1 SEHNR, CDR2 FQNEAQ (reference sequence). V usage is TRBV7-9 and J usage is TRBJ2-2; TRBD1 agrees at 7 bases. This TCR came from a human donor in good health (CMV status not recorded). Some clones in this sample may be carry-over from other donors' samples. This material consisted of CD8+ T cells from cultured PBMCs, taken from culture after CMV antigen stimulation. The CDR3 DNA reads TGTGCCAGCAGCTCGACGAGGACAGGGAACACCGGGGAGCTGTTTTTT. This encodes CASSSTRTGNTGELFF.